The clone carrying this T cell receptor beta chain was observed a few times. What it binds is not known. The investigators reverse transcribed all of the isolated RNA, so they sequenced expressed TCRB transcripts. The method was immunoSEQ multiplex PCR; TCRdb's version includes in-frame clones alone and lacks a portion of them. The sample records roughly 150,000 clones, around 8% being singletons. V was pared by 1 base and J by 6 bases, with 6 bases between. The CDR3 extends over 12 amino acids. CDR1 MGHRA and CDR2 YSYEKL come from the germline V gene. The data are from a study of beta chain features in type 1 diabetes. Notes on the study in general: TCRB CDR3s were moderately but significantly shorter in Type 1 diabetes patients in all four CD4+ subsets.

Material for sequencing was central memory CD4+ T cells from blood. This receptor was taken from a woman in her forties with type 1 diabetes. This chain joins TRBV4-1 and TRBJ2-5; D not resolved. The CDR3 DNA reads TGCGCCAGCAGCCAAGGCGGAAAGACCCAGTACTTC. Amino acids: CASSQGGKTQYF.